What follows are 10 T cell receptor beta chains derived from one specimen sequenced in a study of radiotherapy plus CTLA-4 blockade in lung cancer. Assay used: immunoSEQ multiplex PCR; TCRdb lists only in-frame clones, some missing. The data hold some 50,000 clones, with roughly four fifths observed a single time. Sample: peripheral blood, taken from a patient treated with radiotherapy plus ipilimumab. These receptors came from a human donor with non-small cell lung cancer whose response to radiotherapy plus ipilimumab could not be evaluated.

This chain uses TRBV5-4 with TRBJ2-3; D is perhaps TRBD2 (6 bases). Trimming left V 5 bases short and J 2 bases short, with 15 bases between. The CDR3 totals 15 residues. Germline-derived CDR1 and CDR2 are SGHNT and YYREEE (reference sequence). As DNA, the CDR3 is TGTGCCAGCAGGCAGATCGGGAGTAACACAGATACGCAGTATTTT. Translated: CASRQIGSNTDTQYF.

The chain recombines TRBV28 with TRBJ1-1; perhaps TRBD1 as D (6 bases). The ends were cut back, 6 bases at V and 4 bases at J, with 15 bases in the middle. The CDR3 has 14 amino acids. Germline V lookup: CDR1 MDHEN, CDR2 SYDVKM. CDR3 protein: CASSLRGGSTEAFF. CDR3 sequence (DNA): TGTGCCAGCAGCCTCAGGGGTGGGAGCACTGAAGCTTTCTTT.

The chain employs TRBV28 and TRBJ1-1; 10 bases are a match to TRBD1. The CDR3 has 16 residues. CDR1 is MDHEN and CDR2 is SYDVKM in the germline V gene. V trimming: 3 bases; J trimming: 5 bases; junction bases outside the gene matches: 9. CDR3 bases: TGTGCCAGCAGTTTCTGGGACAGGGGTCGATTTACTGAAGCTTTCTTT. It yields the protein CASSFWDRGRFTEAFF.

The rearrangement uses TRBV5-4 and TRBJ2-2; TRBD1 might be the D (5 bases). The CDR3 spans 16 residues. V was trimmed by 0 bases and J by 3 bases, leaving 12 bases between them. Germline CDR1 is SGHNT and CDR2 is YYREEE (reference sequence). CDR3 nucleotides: TGTGCCAGCAGCTTGGGTTACCAACAGGACACCGGGGAGCTGTTTTTT. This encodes CASSLGYQQDTGELFF.

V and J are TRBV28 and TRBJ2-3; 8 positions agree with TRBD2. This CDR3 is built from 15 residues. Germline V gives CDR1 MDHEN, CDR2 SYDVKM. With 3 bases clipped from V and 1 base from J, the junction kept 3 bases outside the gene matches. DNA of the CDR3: TGTGCCAGCAGTTTCGGGAGGGTGGGCACAGATACGCAGTATTTT. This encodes CASSFGRVGTDTQYF.

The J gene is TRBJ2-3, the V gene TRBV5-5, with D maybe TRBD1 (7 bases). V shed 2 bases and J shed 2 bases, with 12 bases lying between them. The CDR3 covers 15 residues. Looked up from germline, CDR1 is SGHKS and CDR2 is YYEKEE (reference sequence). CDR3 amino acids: CASSLQGRDTDTQYF. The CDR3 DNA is TGTGCCAGCAGCTTACAGGGGCGGGACACAGATACGCAGTATTTT.

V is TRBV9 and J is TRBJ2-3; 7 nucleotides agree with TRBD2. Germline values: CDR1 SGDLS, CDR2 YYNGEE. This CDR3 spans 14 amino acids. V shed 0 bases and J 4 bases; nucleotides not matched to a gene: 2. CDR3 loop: CASSVGGGADTQYF. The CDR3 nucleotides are TGTGCCAGCAGCGTAGGGGGAGGGGCAGATACGCAGTATTTT. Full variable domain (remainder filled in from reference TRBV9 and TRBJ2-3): DSGVTQTPKHLITATGQRVTLRCSPRSGDLSVYWYQQSLDQGLQFLIQYYNGEERAKGNILERFSAQQFPDLHSELNLSSLELGDSALYFCASSVGGGADTQYFGPGTRLTVL.

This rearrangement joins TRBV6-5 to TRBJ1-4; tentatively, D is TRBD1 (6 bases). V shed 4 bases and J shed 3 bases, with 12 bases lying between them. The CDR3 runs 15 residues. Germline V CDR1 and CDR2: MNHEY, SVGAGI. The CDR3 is CASSFATGSNEKLFF. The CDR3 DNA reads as TGTGCCAGCAGTTTCGCTACAGGGTCTAATGAAAAACTGTTTTTT.

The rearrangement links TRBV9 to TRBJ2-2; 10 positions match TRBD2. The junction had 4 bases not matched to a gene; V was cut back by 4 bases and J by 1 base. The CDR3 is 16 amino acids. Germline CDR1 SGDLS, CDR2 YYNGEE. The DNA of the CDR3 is TGTGCCAGCAGCTTCGGACTAGCGGTGAACACCGGGGAGCTGTTTTTT. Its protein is CASSFGLAVNTGELFF. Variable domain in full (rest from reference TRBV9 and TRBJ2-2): DSGVTQTPKHLITATGQRVTLRCSPRSGDLSVYWYQQSLDQGLQFLIQYYNGEERAKGNILERFSAQQFPDLHSELNLSSLELGDSALYFCASSFGLAVNTGELFFGEGSRLTVL.

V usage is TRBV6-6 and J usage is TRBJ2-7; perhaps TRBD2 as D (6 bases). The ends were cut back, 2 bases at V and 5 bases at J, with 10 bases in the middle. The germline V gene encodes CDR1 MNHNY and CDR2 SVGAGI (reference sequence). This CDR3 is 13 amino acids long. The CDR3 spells CASSYTGDHEQYF. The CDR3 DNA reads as TGTGCCAGCAGTTACACGGGGGACCACGAGCAGTACTTC.